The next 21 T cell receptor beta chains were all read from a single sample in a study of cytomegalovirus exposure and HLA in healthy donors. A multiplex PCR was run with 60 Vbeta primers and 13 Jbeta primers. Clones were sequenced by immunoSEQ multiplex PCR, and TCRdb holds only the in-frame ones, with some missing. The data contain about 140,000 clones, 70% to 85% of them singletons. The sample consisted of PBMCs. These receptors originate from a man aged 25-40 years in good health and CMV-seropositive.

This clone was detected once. CDR3 coding DNA: TGTGCCAGCAGCTTGGCGGGGAGCTCCTACGAGCAGTACTTC. Amino acid sequence: CASSLAGSSYEQYF. J is TRBJ2-7 and V is TRBV5-5, with D perhaps matching TRBD2 (5 bases). Looked up from germline, CDR1 is SGHKS and CDR2 is YYEKEE (reference sequence). The CDR3 is 14 amino acids. V dropped 0 bases and J dropped 0 bases, with 7 bases sitting between them.

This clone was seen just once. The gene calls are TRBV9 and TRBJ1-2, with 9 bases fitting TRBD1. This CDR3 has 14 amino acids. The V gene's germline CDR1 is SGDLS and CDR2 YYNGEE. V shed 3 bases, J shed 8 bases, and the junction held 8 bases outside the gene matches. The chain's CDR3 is CASSGTQGAGGYTF. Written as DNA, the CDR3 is TGTGCCAGCAGCGGAACACAGGGGGCTGGGGGCTACACCTTC. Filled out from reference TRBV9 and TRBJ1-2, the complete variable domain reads DSGVTQTPKHLITATGQRVTLRCSPRSGDLSVYWYQQSLDQGLQFLIQYYNGEERAKGNILERFSAQQFPDLHSELNLSSLELGDSALYFCASSGTQGAGGYTFGSGTRLTVV.

Here the CDR3 reads CASSLLDIPLSYEQYF. Here the CDR3 DNA reads TGTGCCAGCAGCCTCCTGGACATCCCCCTCTCCTACGAGCAGTACTTC. V usage is TRBV11-2 and J usage is TRBJ2-5, with a weak D call TRBD1 (5 bases). Matching the DNA end better, TRBJ2-7 makes the J call doubtful. Per germline, CDR1 SGHAT and CDR2 FQNNGV. This CDR3 is 16 amino acids long.

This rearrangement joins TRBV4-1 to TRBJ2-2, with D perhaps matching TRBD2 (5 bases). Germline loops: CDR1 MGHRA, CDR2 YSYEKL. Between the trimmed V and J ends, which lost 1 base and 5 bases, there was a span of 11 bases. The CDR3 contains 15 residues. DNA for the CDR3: TGCGCCAGCAGCCAAGGGAGGTCGCTGACCGGGGAGCTGTTTTTT. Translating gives CASSQGRSLTGELFF.

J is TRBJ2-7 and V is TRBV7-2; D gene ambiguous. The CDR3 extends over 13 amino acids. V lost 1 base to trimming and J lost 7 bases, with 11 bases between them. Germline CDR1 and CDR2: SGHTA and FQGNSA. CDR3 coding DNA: TGTGCCAGCAGCTTAGGCGCTATGAGGGAGCAGTACTTC. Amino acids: CASSLGAMREQYF.

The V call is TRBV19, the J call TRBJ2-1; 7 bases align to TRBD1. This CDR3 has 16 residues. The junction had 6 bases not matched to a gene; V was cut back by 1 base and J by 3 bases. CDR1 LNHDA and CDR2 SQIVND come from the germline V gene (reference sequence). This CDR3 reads CASSIVEGADYNEQFF. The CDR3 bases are TGTGCCAGTAGTATAGTTGAGGGGGCCGACTACAATGAGCAGTTCTTC.

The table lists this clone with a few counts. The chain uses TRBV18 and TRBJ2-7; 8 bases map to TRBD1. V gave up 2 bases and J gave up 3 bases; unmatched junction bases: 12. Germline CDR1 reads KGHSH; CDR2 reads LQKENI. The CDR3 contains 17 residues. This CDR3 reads CASSPFSPGQGYYEQYF. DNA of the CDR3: TGTGCCAGCTCACCATTCTCGCCTGGACAGGGATACTACGAGCAGTACTTC.

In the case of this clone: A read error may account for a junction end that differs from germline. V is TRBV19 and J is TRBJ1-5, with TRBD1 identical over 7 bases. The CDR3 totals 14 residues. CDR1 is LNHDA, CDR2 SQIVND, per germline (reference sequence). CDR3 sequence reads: CASSYRGNNQPRHF. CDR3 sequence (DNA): TGTGCCAGTAGTTACAGGGGTAACAATCAGCCCCGGCATTTT.

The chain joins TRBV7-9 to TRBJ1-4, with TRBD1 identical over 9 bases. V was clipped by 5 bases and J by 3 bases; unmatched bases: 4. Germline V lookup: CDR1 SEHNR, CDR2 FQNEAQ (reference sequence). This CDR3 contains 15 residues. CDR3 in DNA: TGTGCCAGCAGCCCCAGGGACAGGGCTAATGAAAAACTGTTTTTT. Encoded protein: CASSPRDRANEKLFF.

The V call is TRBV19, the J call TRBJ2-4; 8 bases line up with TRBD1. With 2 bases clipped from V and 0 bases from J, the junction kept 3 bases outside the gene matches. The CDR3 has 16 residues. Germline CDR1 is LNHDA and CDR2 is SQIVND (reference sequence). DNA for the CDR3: TGTGCCAGTAGTATACAGGGGGCCCTAGCCAAAAACATTCAGTACTTC. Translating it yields CASSIQGALAKNIQYF.

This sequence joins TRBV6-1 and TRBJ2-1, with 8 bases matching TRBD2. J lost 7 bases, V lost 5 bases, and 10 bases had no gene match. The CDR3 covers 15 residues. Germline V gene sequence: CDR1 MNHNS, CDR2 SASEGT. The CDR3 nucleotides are TGTGCCAGCAGTCGGGAGGTGGGCGGGAGGAATGAGCAGTTCTTC. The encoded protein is CASSREVGGRNEQFF.

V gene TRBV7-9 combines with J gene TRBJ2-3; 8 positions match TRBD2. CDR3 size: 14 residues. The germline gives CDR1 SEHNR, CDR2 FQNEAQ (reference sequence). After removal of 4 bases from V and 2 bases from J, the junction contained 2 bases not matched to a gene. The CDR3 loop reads CASSSGLATDTQYF. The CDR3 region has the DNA TGTGCCAGCAGCTCCGGACTAGCCACAGATACGCAGTATTTT.

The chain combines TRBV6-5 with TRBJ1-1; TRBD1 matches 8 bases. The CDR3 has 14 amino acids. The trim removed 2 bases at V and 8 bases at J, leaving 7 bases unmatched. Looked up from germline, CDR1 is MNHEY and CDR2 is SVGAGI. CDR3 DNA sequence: TGTGCCAGCAGTTACGTCCAGGGGGCGAGGGAAGCTTTCTTT. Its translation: CASSYVQGAREAFF.

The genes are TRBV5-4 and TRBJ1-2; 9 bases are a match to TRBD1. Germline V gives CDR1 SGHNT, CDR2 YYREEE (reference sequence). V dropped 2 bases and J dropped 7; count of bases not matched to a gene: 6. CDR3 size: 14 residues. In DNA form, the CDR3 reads TGTGCCAGCAGCTTTACAGGGGGCCCGGGTGGCTACACCTTC. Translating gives CASSFTGGPGGYTF.

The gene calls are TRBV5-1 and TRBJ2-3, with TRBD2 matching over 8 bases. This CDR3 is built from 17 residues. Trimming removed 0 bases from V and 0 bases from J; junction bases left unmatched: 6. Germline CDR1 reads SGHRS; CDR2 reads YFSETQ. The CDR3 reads CASSLAGTSGSTDTQYF. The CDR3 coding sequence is TGCGCCAGCAGCTTGGCCGGCACTAGCGGTAGCACAGATACGCAGTATTTT.

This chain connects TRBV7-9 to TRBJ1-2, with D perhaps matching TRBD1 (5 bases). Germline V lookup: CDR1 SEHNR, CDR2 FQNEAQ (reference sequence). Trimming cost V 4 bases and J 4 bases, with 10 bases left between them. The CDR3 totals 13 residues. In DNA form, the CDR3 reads TGTGCCAGCAGCTCCCCCCAGGGCTATGGCTACACCTTC. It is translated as CASSSPQGYGYTF.

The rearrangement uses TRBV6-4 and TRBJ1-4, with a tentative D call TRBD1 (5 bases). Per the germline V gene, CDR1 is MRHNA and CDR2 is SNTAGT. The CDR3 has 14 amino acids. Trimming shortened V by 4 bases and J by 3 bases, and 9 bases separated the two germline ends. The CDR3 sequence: CASSGAGPNEKLFF. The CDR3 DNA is TGTGCCAGCAGTGGTGCAGGGCCTAATGAAAAACTGTTTTTT.

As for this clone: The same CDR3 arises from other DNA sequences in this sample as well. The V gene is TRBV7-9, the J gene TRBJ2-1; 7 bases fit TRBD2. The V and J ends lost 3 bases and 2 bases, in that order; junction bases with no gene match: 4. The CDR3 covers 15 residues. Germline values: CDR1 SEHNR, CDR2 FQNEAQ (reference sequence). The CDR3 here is CASSLGGEAYNEQFF. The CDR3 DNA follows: TGTGCCAGCAGCTTGGGGGGGGAGGCCTACAATGAGCAGTTCTTC. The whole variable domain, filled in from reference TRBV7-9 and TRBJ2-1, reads DTGVSQNPRHKITKRGQNVTFRCDPISEHNRLYWYRQTLGQGPEFLTYFQNEAQLEKSRLLSDRFSAERPKGSFSTLEIQRTEQGDSAMYLCASSLGGEAYNEQFFGPGTRLTVL.

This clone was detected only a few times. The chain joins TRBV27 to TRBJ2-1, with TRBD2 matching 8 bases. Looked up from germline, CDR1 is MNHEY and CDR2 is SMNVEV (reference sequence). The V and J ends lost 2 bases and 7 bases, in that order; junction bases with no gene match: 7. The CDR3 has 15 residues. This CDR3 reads CASSLSTSGGNEQFF. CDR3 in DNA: TGTGCCAGCAGTTTAAGCACTAGCGGCGGAAATGAGCAGTTCTTC.

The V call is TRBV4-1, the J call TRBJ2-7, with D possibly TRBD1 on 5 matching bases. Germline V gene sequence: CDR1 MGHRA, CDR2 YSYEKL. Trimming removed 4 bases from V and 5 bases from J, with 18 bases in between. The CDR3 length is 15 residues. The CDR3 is CASSPEEGVSNEQYF. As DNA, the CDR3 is TGCGCCAGCAGCCCGGAAGAAGGGGTATCCAACGAGCAGTACTTC.

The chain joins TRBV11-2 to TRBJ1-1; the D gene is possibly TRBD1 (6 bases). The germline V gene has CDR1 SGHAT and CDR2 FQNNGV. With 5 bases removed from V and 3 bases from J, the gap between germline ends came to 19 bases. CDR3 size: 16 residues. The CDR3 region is CASSPIGGGVDTEAFF. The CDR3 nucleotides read TGTGCCAGCAGCCCAATCGGAGGGGGGGTTGACACTGAAGCTTTCTTT.